This T cell receptor beta chain was captured by sequencing in a study of identical twins. Healthy Caucasians supplied all donations. V lost 5 bases, J lost 7 bases, and 18 bases lay in between. This CDR3 comprises 14 residues. The V gene's germline CDR1 is MNHEY and CDR2 SVGEGT. Study-wide points: The models gave estimates that fell short of the out-of-frame TCR alpha sharing seen in monozygotic twins.

TCRdb processed the 5' RACE reads anew with MiXCR; each CDR3 protein has one entry. The sample consists of some 710,000 distinct CDR3 sequences, approximately 6% of them appearing once. Regarding this clonotype: Its matching antigen is unknown.

The sequenced sample consisted of naive T cells sorted from blood. The V call is TRBV6-2 or TRBV6-3, the J call TRBJ2-7, with D possibly TRBD2 on 5 matching bases. This receptor was obtained from a man aged 18 to 35 in good health. The CDR3 bases are TGTGCCAGCAGTCCCCAGTCCGGGCAGCGGGAGCAGTACTTC. Translated: CASSPQSGQREQYF.